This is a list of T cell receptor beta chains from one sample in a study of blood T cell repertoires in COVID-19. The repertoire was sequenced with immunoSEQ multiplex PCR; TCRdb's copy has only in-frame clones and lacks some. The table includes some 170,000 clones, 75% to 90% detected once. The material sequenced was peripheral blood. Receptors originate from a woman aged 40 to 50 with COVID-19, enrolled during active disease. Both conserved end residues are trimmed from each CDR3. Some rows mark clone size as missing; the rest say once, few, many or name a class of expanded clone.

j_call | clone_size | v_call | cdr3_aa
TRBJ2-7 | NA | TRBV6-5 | ASSYAPTGAYEQY
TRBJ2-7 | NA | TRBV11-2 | ASSYLQGSYEQY
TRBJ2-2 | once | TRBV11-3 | ASRSRGLAGAANTGELF
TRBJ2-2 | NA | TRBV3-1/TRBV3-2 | ASSPGLLNTGELF
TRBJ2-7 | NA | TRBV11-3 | ASSFTSIQEQY
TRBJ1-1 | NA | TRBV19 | ASSRGQYTEAF
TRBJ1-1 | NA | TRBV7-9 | ASSLTGGEGTEAF
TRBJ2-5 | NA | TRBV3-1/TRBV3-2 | ASSQGLAGGIGEETQY
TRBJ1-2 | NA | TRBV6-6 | ASSYGGTGGGGYT
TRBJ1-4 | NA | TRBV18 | ASSDQGSEKLF
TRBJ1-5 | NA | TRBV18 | ASSPGTGREQPQH
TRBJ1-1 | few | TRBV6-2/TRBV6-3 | ASSYAAYTEAF
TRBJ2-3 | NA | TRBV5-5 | ASSLDSGSGDTQY
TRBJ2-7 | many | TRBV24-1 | ATSDTRGGSSYEQY
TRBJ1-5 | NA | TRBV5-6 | ASSLGDQPQH
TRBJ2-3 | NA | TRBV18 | ASSPKPTGTGRTDTQY
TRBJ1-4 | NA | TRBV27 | ASSFGSALTGIESLF
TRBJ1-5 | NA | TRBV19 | ASSIDSGSNQPQH
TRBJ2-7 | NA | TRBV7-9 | ASSLANTRYEQY
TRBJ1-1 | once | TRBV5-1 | ASSLRGGTEAF
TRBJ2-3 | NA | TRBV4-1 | ASSQDETADTQY
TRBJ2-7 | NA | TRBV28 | ASSFGVREQY
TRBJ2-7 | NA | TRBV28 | ASIRDNPYEQY
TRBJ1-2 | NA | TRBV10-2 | ASSGTANYGYT
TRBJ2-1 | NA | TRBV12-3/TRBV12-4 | ASSLGAGREQF
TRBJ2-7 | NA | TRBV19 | ASSISLLAGGDEQY
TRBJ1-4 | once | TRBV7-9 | ASSPAQTGGLEKLF
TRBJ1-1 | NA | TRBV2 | ARSADTEAF
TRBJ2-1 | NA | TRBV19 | ASSISGYNEQF